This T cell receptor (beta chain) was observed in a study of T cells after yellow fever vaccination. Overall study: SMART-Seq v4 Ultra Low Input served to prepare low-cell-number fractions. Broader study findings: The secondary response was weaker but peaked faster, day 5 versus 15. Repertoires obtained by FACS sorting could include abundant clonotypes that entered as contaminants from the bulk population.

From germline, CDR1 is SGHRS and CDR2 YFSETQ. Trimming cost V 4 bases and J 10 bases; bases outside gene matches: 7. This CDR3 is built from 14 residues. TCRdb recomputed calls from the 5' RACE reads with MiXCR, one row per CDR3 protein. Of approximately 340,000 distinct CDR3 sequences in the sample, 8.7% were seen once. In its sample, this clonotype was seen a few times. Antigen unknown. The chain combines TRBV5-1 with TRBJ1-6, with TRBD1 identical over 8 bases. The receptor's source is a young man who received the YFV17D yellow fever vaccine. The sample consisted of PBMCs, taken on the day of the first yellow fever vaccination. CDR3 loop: CASSLGQEGSPLHF. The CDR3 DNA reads TGCGCCAGCAGCCTGGGACAGGAGGGGTCACCCCTCCACTTT.